This T cell receptor (beta chain) appears in the sequencing data of a study of T cells in Graves' hyperthyroidism and ophthalmopathy. In making diagnoses, clinical symptoms, serum thyroxine and TRAb, thyroid ultrasound and orbital computed tomography were all used. PBMCs stemmed from about 9.7 ml fresh peripheral blood. Findings of the study overall: The majority of expanded thyroid clonotypes above 0.001 also appeared in blood. Separating ophthalmopathy from stable hyperthyroidism was achieved by a 13 V-J model.

From RNA transcripts, TCR beta CDR3 regions were amplified. HTBI primers were employed in a first-round RT-PCR of the TCR CDR3. TCRdb re-called the multiplex PCR reads through MiXCR, storing one row per CDR3 protein. The sample records approximately 58,000 distinct CDR3 sequences, around 48% being singletons. As regards this clonotype: The antigen is undetermined. The junction does not match germline at one end; this may be a read error.

Germline assignment: CDR1 DFQATT and CDR2 SNEGSKA (reference sequence). The CDR3 totals 16 residues. The sequence was obtained from a woman in her thirties with Graves' ophthalmopathy. Source material: blood. This sequence joins TRBV20-1 and TRBJ1-2; no firm D call. The CDR3 region has the DNA TGCGGTGCTAGGGCCCCCAGGACGGGGTTTAACTGGGGCTACACCTTC. This translates into CGARAPRTGFNWGYTF.